Shown below are 9 T cell receptor beta chains from a single sample sequenced in a study of blood T cells in healthy people across ages. A sample-barcoded 5' primer and a J-beta primer mix were used in a second PCR of roughly 6 to 11 cycles. TCRdb ran MiXCR on the 5' RACE reads and lists one entry per CDR3 protein. The sample consists of some 1.5 million distinct CDR3 sequences, 28% of them appearing once. Sequenced sample: blood. The receptors were gathered from a woman in her thirties in good health.

The genes are TRBV5-5 and TRBJ1-2; TRBD1 might be the D (6 bases). Germline V gene data show CDR1 as SGHKS and CDR2 as YYEKEE (reference sequence). V was clipped by 2 bases and J by 0 bases, with 11 bases between them. The CDR3 is 15 residues long. CDR3 in amino acids: CASSFRTGPNYGYTF. Here the CDR3 DNA reads TGTGCCAGCAGCTTCCGCACAGGGCCTAACTATGGCTACACCTTC. The full variable domain, its missing parts supplied by reference TRBV5-5 and TRBJ1-2, is DAGVTQSPTHLIKTRGQQVTLRCSPISGHKSVSWYQQVLGQGPQFIFQYYEKEERGRGNFPDRFSARQFPNYSSELNVNALLLGDSALYLCASSFRTGPNYGYTFGSGTRLTVV.

The table lists this clonotype with a few counts. This sequence joins TRBV5-1 and TRBJ1-2; 7 bases are a match to TRBD1. This CDR3 contains 17 residues. Germline V gene data show CDR1 as SGHRS and CDR2 as YFSETQ. V shed 5 bases, J shed 5 bases, and the junction held 18 bases outside the gene matches. CDR3 sequence: CASSPVPTGTSSYGYTF. In DNA, the CDR3 is TGCGCCAGCAGTCCCGTTCCGACAGGGACAAGTTCATATGGCTACACCTTC.

On this clonotype: This may stem from a read error, because a much larger clone lies one nucleotide away. The V and J genes are TRBV7-8 and TRBJ1-1; D ambiguous. The CDR3 runs to 13 residues. The V and J ends lost 0 bases and 4 bases respectively, with 6 bases between them. Germline V lookup: CDR1 SGHVS, CDR2 FQNEAQ. The CDR3 loop reads CASSLATTTEAFF. The CDR3 nucleotides are TGTGCCAGCAGCTTAGCTACGACCACTGAAGCTTTCTTT.

This chain connects TRBV30 to TRBJ2-7; D is unresolved. With 5 bases removed from V and 5 bases from J, the gap between germline ends came to 16 bases. Germline V CDR1 and CDR2: GTSNPN, SVGIG (reference sequence). The CDR3 sequence is 13 residues long. The CDR3 is CAWGRRTGHEQYF. For the CDR3, the DNA is TGTGCCTGGGGTCGCCGGACGGGCCACGAGCAGTACTTC.

V is TRBV7-2 and J is TRBJ1-4; possible D gene TRBD1, 6 bases. This CDR3 spans 15 amino acids. Germline-derived CDR1 and CDR2 are SGHTA and FQGNSA. Trimming left V 2 bases short and J 5 bases short, with 12 bases between. The CDR3 loop reads CASSLIQGSNEKLFF. CDR3 bases: TGTGCCAGCAGCTTAATTCAGGGGTCAAATGAAAAACTGTTTTTT.

The chain joins TRBV12-3 or TRBV12-4 to TRBJ2-1; 9 positions agree with TRBD2. Unmatched junction bases numbered 19, after V lost 4 bases and J lost 12 bases. This CDR3 spans 17 amino acids. CDR3 in amino acids: CASSSNRGGGLARRQFF. CDR3 bases: TGTGCCAGCAGTTCCAACAGAGGGGGTGGACTAGCGCGGCGGCAGTTCTTC.

This sequence joins TRBV20-1 and TRBJ2-2, with a weak D call TRBD2 (6 bases). This CDR3 contains 16 residues. CDR1 is DFQATT and CDR2 is SNEGSKA in the germline V gene (reference sequence). The V and J ends lost 6 bases and 2 bases respectively, with 19 bases between them. The CDR3 region is CSARPSVGYNTGELFF. The CDR3 nucleotides read TGCAGTGCAAGGCCTAGCGTTGGGTACAACACCGGGGAGCTGTTTTTT.

This clonotype was counted at least ten times. V is TRBV9 and J is TRBJ2-7, with D unresolved. Germline V gene data show CDR1 as SGDLS and CDR2 as YYNGEE. The CDR3 loop spans 13 amino acids. The ends were cut back, 4 bases at V and 3 bases at J, with 11 bases in the middle. The CDR3: CASSLPQCYEQYF. CDR3 coding DNA: TGTGCCAGCAGCCTACCTCAATGCTACGAGCAGTACTTC.

The table lists this clonotype with many counts. The chain uses TRBV5-6 and TRBJ2-7, with D hard to call. The ends were cut back, 3 bases at V and 0 bases at J, with 7 bases in the middle. CDR3 length: 13 residues. CDR1 is SGHDT and CDR2 is YYEEEE in the germline V gene. The CDR3 is CASSSISSYEQYF. The DNA for the CDR3 is TGTGCCAGCAGCTCAATCAGCTCCTACGAGCAGTACTTC.